The sequence of this T cell receptor beta chain was determined in a study of cytomegalovirus exposure and HLA in healthy donors. Findings of the study overall: When analyzed later, a missense DCLRE1C variant was found to be linked to TCR beta V- and J-gene trimming. The analysis excluded some indistinguishable V segments, including TRBV6-2 and TRBV6-3. In vitro confirmation showed three CMV-associated chains to be CMV antigen specific. In a later analysis, compared with equally common non-associated chains, HLA-associated beta chains were more expanded.

This CDR3 has 18 residues. Trimming removed 4 bases at V and 2 bases at J, with 20 bases between. Germline lookup yields CDR1 KGHSH and CDR2 LQKENI. PCR was performed using 60 Vbeta and 13 Jbeta primers. Sequenced by immunoSEQ multiplex PCR; TCRdb stores in-frame clones only, minus some. The sample shows about 150,000 clones, more than 65% of them seen only once. With regard to this clone: Antigen: not known.

The rearrangement joins TRBV18 to TRBJ2-2; D is unclear. The receptor was derived from a man in his fifties or sixties in good health and CMV-seropositive. Sequenced material: PBMCs. CDR3 protein: CASSQTPGSKKNTGELFF. CDR3 coding DNA: TGTGCCAGCTCACAAACACCAGGTTCCAAGAAAAACACCGGGGAGCTGTTTTTT.